Listed below are T cell receptor beta chains from one sample, sequenced in a study of T cell repertoires in cytomegalovirus infection. These receptors are not linked to any known antigen. TCRdb re-derived calls from the reads in MiXCR, one entry per CDR3 protein. This table holds some 800,000 distinct CDR3 sequences, about 30% found once. The specimen was cultured CD8+ T cells from PBMCs, collected from culture after CMV antigen stimulation. Receptors were obtained from a human donor in good health (CMV status not recorded). Some clones in this sample may be carry-over from other donors' samples. Both conserved end residues are part of each CDR3. D genes are given only for firm matches. The listing skips clone size in some rows; elsewhere it reads once, few, many or a size class.

clone size	D gene	J gene	V gene	CDR3 protein	CDR3 DNA
few	.	TRBJ2-2	TRBV11-3	CATQRGASPDGELFF	TGTGCCACCCAGAGGGGGGCTAGCCCGGACGGGGAGCTGTTTTTT
few	TRBD2	TRBJ2-3	TRBV29-1	CSVAGGRGDYDTQYF	TGCAGCGTTGCCGGGGGGCGGGGGGATTACGATACGCAGTATTTT
few	.	TRBJ2-3	TRBV20-1	CSATLAGHTDTQYF	TGCAGTGCTACTCTGGCGGGGCACACAGATACGCAGTATTTT
.	.	TRBJ2-4	TRBV15	CATSRDLGGVGKNIQYF	TGTGCCACCAGCAGAGATTTAGGGGGGGTCGGCAAAAACATTCAGTACTTC
many	.	TRBJ1-6	TRBV6-5	CASSYGAKTSPLHF	TGTGCCAGCAGCTACGGAGCTAAAACTTCACCCCTCCACTTT
.	.	TRBJ2-7	TRBV12-3/TRBV12-4	CASSPSTGYEQYF	TGTGCCAGCAGTCCGTCAACAGGGTACGAGCAGTACTTC
few	.	TRBJ2-2	TRBV19	CASSIQANTGELFF	TGTGCCAGTAGTATACAGGCTAACACCGGGGAGCTGTTTTTT
many	.	TRBJ1-1	TRBV7-6	CASSRGGFTEAFF	TGTGCCAGCAGCCGGGGAGGGTTTACTGAAGCTTTCTTT
many	.	TRBJ1-1	TRBV7-8	CASSSGARAGEAFF	TGTGCCAGCAGCTCAGGGGCTCGCGCTGGAGAAGCTTTCTTT
.	.	TRBJ2-7	TRBV12-5	CASGLLYGGSEQYF	TGTGCTAGTGGTTTGCTGTACGGTGGAAGCGAGCAGTACTTC
.	.	TRBJ1-1	TRBV15	CATVGGMNTEAFF	TGTGCCACCGTAGGTGGGATGAACACTGAAGCTTTCTTT
.	.	TRBJ2-5	TRBV7-8	CASSPPAGQEAQYF	TGTGCCAGCAGCCCCCCGGCGGGACAAGAGGCCCAGTACTTC
.	TRBD1	TRBJ1-6	TRBV7-9	CASRPGGAGSPLHF	TGTGCCAGCAGGCCAGGGGGCGCAGGTTCACCCCTCCACTTT
.	.	TRBJ2-3	TRBV5-5	CASSPQGARRGDTQYF	TGTGCCAGCAGCCCCCAGGGCGCCAGACGAGGGGATACGCAGTATTTT
many	TRBD1	TRBJ2-5	TRBV7-6	CASSPGAGQGQETQYF	TGTGCCAGCAGCCCGGGGGCGGGACAGGGTCAAGAGACCCAGTACTTC
few	.	TRBJ1-2	TRBV15	CATSKFGDPNYGYTF	TGTGCCACCAGCAAATTCGGGGATCCTAACTATGGCTACACCTTC
few	.	TRBJ2-5	TRBV6-1	CASTEGDQETQYF	TGTGCCAGCACGGAGGGCGATCAAGAGACCCAGTACTTC
.	.	TRBJ2-3	TRBV27	CASNYRRSTDTQYF	TGTGCCAGCAATTACAGGAGAAGCACAGATACGCAGTATTTT